This T cell receptor beta chain was identified during a study of T cell responses to AZD1222 COVID-19 vaccine. Sequencing used immunoSEQ multiplex PCR; TCRdb keeps in-frame clones, though not all of them. The sample holds about 100,000 clones, around 87% seen once. CDR1 is SQVTM and CDR2 is ANQGSEA in the germline V gene. Trimming cost V 4 bases and J 5 bases, with 14 bases left between them. This CDR3 spans 13 amino acids. A remark on this clone: The antigen remains unidentified.

Study outcomes and limitations: Repertoire samples came only from after the peak T cell response. A reported finding is that nearly half of spike-specific TCRs target unmutated variant regions.

The sequencing here drew on peripheral blood, taken 28 days after the second AZD1222 dose. This clonotype originated in an adult who received the AZD1222 COVID-19 vaccine. The gene calls are TRBV29-1 and TRBJ1-1; D remains ambiguous. CDR3 sequence: CSVVANGRTEAFF. The CDR3 DNA reads TGCAGCGTTGTGGCCAATGGGCGGACTGAAGCTTTCTTT.